Below, 8 T cell receptor beta chains from the same sample are listed, as sequenced in a study of identical twins. Each CDR3 protein gets one entry after TCRdb re-called the 5' RACE reads with MiXCR. Of over 200,000 distinct CDR3 sequences in the sample, roughly a tenth are singletons; the top ten hold 8% to 10%. What was sequenced was memory T cells sorted from blood. These TCRs come from a man aged 50-59 years in good health.

This clonotype showed up many times. V and J are TRBV3-1 and TRBJ1-2, with a possible D match to TRBD1 (6 bases). The CDR3 totals 13 residues. The V gene lost 3 bases and the J gene lost 7 bases, with 12 bases spanning the gap. Germline assignment: CDR1 LGHDT and CDR2 YNNKEL (reference sequence). The chain's CDR3 is CASSQLGGPGYTF. DNA for the CDR3: TGTGCCAGCAGCCAGCTAGGGGGGCCTGGCTACACCTTC.

The rearrangement joins TRBV10-3 to TRBJ1-1, with D unresolved. Germline-derived CDR1 and CDR2 are ENHRY and SYGVKD. V gave up 0 bases and J gave up 8 bases, with 7 bases separating them. The CDR3 runs 12 residues. The CDR3 sequence: CAISESSAEAFF. CDR3 coding DNA: TGTGCCATCAGTGAGTCGAGCGCCGAAGCTTTCTTT.

CDR3 in DNA: TGCAGTGCTAGAGATCGGCGGCTGACTAGCACAGATACGCAGTATTTT. Translation: CSARDRRLTSTDTQYF. This sequence joins TRBV20-1 and TRBJ2-3; no clear D. The CDR3 extends over 16 amino acids. The V gene's germline CDR1 is DFQATT and CDR2 SNEGSKA (reference sequence). Trimming removed 0 bases at V and 0 bases at J, with 13 bases between.

V is TRBV11-2 and J is TRBJ1-1, with D unresolved. V gave up 1 base and J gave up 2 bases, with 8 bases separating them. CDR1 and CDR2 (germline): SGHAT, FQNNGV. The CDR3 contains 14 residues. In DNA, the CDR3 is TGTGCCAGCAGCTTAGTCGTAGGTAACACTGAAGCTTTCTTT. Its translation: CASSLVVGNTEAFF.

This clonotype came up many times. V usage is TRBV6-2 or TRBV6-3 and J usage is TRBJ1-1, with D hard to call. The CDR3 totals 12 residues. Germline CDR1 MNHEY, CDR2 SVGEGT. Trimming cost V 2 bases and J 5 bases, with 6 bases left between them. The CDR3 reads CASSYKGTEAFF. The CDR3 DNA reads TGTGCCAGCAGTTACAAAGGAACTGAAGCTTTCTTT.

The V and J genes are TRBV6-6 and TRBJ2-5, with 7 bases lining up with TRBD2. Germline V gene data show CDR1 as MNHNY and CDR2 as SVGAGI (reference sequence). This CDR3 has 13 residues. Trimming removed 7 bases from V and 4 bases from J; junction bases left unmatched: 6. The CDR3 spells CASTLGGGETQYF. The CDR3 nucleotides are TGTGCCAGCACGCTTGGGGGGGGAGAGACCCAGTACTTC.

At least ten counts were recorded for this clonotype. The chain couples TRBV20-1 to TRBJ2-1, with 9 bases identical to TRBD2. Looked up from germline, CDR1 is DFQATT and CDR2 is SNEGSKA (reference sequence). V trimming: 0 bases; J trimming: 1 base; junction bases outside the gene matches: 4. The CDR3 runs 16 residues. CDR3 in amino acids: CSAREMAGGSYNEQFF. The CDR3 DNA sequence: TGCAGTGCTAGAGAAATGGCGGGGGGGTCCTACAATGAGCAGTTCTTC.

The table lists this clonotype with a few counts. The rearrangement joins TRBV4-2 to TRBJ2-7, with a possible D match to TRBD1 (6 bases). Trimming took 4 bases from V and 2 from J, leaving 12 bases between them. The CDR3 has 14 amino acids. Germline V gene sequence: CDR1 LGHNA, CDR2 YNFKEQ. The CDR3 region is CASSLYRDPYEQYF. In DNA, the CDR3 is TGTGCCAGCAGCCTTTACAGGGATCCCTACGAGCAGTACTTC.